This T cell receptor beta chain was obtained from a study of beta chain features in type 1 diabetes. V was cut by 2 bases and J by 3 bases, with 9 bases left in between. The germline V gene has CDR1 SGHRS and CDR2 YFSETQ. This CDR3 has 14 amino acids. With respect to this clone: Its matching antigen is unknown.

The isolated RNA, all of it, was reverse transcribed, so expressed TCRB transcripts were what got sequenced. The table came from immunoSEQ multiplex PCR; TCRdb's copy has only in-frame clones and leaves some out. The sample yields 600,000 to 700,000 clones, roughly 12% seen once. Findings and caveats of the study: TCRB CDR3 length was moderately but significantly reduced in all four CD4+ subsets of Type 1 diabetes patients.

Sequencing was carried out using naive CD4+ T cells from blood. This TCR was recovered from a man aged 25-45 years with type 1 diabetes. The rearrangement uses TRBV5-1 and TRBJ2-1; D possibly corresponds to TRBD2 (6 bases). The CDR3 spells CASSLTGDYNEQFF. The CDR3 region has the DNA TGCGCCAGCAGCTTAACGGGAGACTACAATGAGCAGTTCTTC.